This record covers a single T cell receptor (beta chain). The data derive from a study of blood T cell repertoires in COVID-19. Study details: T cells, B-cell-depleted T cells, or PBMCs provided the cDNA or gDNA that served as material.

The authors' processing: Reference gene primer amplification yielded estimated nucleated cell counts. The data were produced by immunoSEQ multiplex PCR, yet TCRdb's version contains in-frame clones alone and is incomplete. The V and J calls and clone size are taken from that table; D and trimming were inferred from the DNA. The sample lists 400,000 to 500,000 clones, roughly 90% seen once, with about 1.4% in the top ten. This receptor was identified in a woman under 30 who had been exposed to COVID-19. Sequencing was done on a sample of PBMCs or T cells enriched from blood (not recorded which).

The CDR3 here is CSARDGLVAFF. CDR3 DNA: TGCAGTGCTAGAGATGGGCTTGTAGCTTTCTTT. The chain uses TRBV20-1 and TRBJ1-1; D is undetermined. CDR3 length: 11 residues. Per germline, CDR1 DFQATT and CDR2 SNEGSKA (reference sequence). V dropped 0 bases and J dropped 10 bases, with 9 bases sitting between them.